These T cell receptor beta chains were read from a single sample in a study of CD8+CD57+ T cells in acquired aplastic anemia. A single record per CDR3 protein comes from TCRdb applying MiXCR to the reads. This table holds 210,000 or so distinct CDR3 sequences, under 55% found once. Sequenced input: sorted CD4+, CD8+, or CD8+CD57+ T cells (not recorded which) from PBMCs. These receptors all come from a human donor with aplastic anemia. CDR3s include the opening cysteine and the closing phenylalanine or tryptophan. D genes are given only for firm matches. Size is stated for part of the rows, as once, few or many counts, or as a class when the clone is expanded.

CDR3nt	CDR3aa	abundance	d_gene	len	v_gene	j_gene
TGTGCCAGCAGTTCGACAGGTACCTACAATGAGCAGTTCTTC	CASSSTGTYNEQFF	few	-	14	TRBV7-9	TRBJ2-1
TGCAGCGCCCGCGTCCCAGGCAACTATGGCTACACCTTC	CSARVPGNYGYTF	-	-	13	TRBV29-1	TRBJ1-2
TGTGCCACCAGTGAGACTAGCGGGGGTATCACAGATACGCAGTATTTT	CATSETSGGITDTQYF	-	TRBD2	16	TRBV15	TRBJ2-3
TGTGCCAGCAGCTTACAATGGGGCAGGGCGGCTAATGAAAAACTGTTTTTT	CASSLQWGRAANEKLFF	few	-	17	TRBV5-8	TRBJ1-4
TGTGCCAGCAGCAAGGGGGGAGGAGCTGAAGCTTTCTTT	CASSKGGGAEAFF	-	-	13	TRBV7-8	TRBJ1-1
TGTGCCACCAGCAGTCCCCGCGGGACCGGGAATGAAAAACTGTTTTTT	CATSSPRGTGNEKLFF	-	-	16	TRBV15	TRBJ1-4
TGTGCCAGCAGTGAAGGCCACTATGGCTACACCTTC	CASSEGHYGYTF	many	-	12	TRBV6-1	TRBJ1-2
TGTGCCAGCAGCGCAGAAGCGAATTCACCCCTCCACTTT	CASSAEANSPLHF	-	-	13	TRBV7-3	TRBJ1-6
TGTGCCAGCAGCCGCCCCGATGGGGACACTGAAGCTTTCTTT	CASSRPDGDTEAFF	many	-	14	TRBV5-6	TRBJ1-1
TGTGCCAGCAGCTTAAAGGTGTCCAGTAGCGTTACATCTGGGGCCAACGTCCTGACTTTC	CASSLKVSSSVTSGANVLTF	once	-	20	TRBV7-3	TRBJ2-6
TGTGCCAGCACCTGGGACAGGGAATATTCCGGGGAGCTGTTTTTT	CASTWDREYSGELFF	many	TRBD1	15	TRBV2	TRBJ2-2
TGTGCCAGCAGCGACCCTACAGGGTTGAGAGGCTACACCTTC	CASSDPTGLRGYTF	-	-	14	TRBV25-1	TRBJ1-2
TGTGCCAGCAGCTCTGATCCGAGAATGAACACTGAAGCTTTCTTT	CASSSDPRMNTEAFF	-	-	15	TRBV5-5	TRBJ1-1
TGTGCCAGCAACTCGGGGTTCTTC	CASNSGFF	few	-	8	TRBV2	TRBJ2-1
TGTGCCATCAGTCGAGGGATTAATCAGCCCCAGCATTTT	CAISRGINQPQHF	-	-	13	TRBV10-3	TRBJ1-5
TGTGCCAGCAGTTTGGGACAGGGGTGGGGTGAAGCTTTCTTT	CASSLGQGWGEAFF	many	TRBD1	14	TRBV12-3/TRBV12-4	TRBJ1-1
TGTGCCACCAGTGAGACTAGCGGGGGGGCGAGAGATACGCAGTATTTT	CATSETSGGARDTQYF	many	TRBD2	16	TRBV24-1	TRBJ2-3
TGTGCCAGTAAGAGGCTCCTTAGCAATCAGCCCCAGCATTTT	CASKRLLSNQPQHF	many	-	14	TRBV6-2/TRBV6-3	TRBJ1-5
TGTGCCAGCAGCCACCTACATGGAGAAGCTTTCTTT	CASSHLHGEAFF	-	-	12	TRBV7-3	TRBJ1-1
TGTGCCAGCAGCCAAGTTGTGGCGGAGGTGGGAAGGTATGGCTACACCTTC	CASSQVVAEVGRYGYTF	few	-	17	TRBV3-1	TRBJ1-2
TGTGCCAGCAGCAGAAACAGGGAATCGACCTACGAGCAGTACTTC	CASSRNRESTYEQYF	-	-	15	TRBV7-2	TRBJ2-7
TGTGCCAGCAGCCGAGGTGGGGGAGGTACTGGAGCTTTCTTT	CASSRGGGGTGAFF	-	-	14	TRBV7-9	TRBJ1-1
TGTGCCAGCAGCGGGGACGGAAACACCATATATTTT	CASSGDGNTIYF	-	-	12	TRBV5-4	TRBJ1-3
TGCAGTGCTCCCCAATCGGGACAGGTCGGGGAGCAGTACTTC	CSAPQSGQVGEQYF	-	TRBD1	14	TRBV20-1	TRBJ2-7
TGTGCCATCAGTGATCAGGGGGCTGAAGATGGCTACACCTTC	CAISDQGAEDGYTF	-	TRBD1	14	TRBV10-3	TRBJ1-2
TGTGCCAGCAGCTTAGATCGGGACAGGAACTACGAGCAGTACTTC	CASSLDRDRNYEQYF	-	TRBD1	15	TRBV7-9	TRBJ2-7
TGTGCCACCAGCAGTGGACAGGGGGGGACAACTAATGAAAAACTGTTTTTT	CATSSGQGGTTNEKLFF	-	TRBD1	17	TRBV15	TRBJ1-4
TGTGCCACCAGCAGAGACCGGGGAGGGAGTGAAGCTTTCTTT	CATSRDRGGSEAFF	-	-	14	TRBV15	TRBJ1-1
TGTGCCAGTAGTATAGATCCCTGGAACTATGGCTACACCTTC	CASSIDPWNYGYTF	many	-	14	TRBV19	TRBJ1-2
TGCAGTGCTAGATGGACTAGCGGAAACAATGAGCAGTTCTTC	CSARWTSGNNEQFF	many	TRBD2	14	TRBV20-1	TRBJ2-1
TGCGCCAGCAGCTTGGGCCCGACTAGCGGGGATACCGGGGAGCTGTTTTTT	CASSLGPTSGDTGELFF	few	TRBD2	17	TRBV5-1	TRBJ2-2
-	CASSSTGGGRAVLRAGDGYTF	-	-	21	TRBV19	TRBJ1-2
TGTGCCAGCAGCGTTCCGGGACAGGGGGCTAAGCAGTTCTTC	CASSVPGQGAKQFF	-	TRBD1	14	TRBV7-3	TRBJ2-1
TGTGCCAGCAGCCCGGGCCTTATGGGGGACACTGAAGCTTTCTTT	CASSPGLMGDTEAFF	many	-	15	TRBV6-5	TRBJ1-1
TGTGCCAGCACCTTAGCGGGGGGGTACAATGAGCAGTTCTTC	CASTLAGGYNEQFF	-	TRBD2	14	TRBV5-6	TRBJ2-1
TGTGCCAGCAGCGGCCACGCGGACAATGAGCAGTTCTTC	CASSGHADNEQFF	many	-	13	TRBV9	TRBJ2-1
TGTGCCAGCAGCTTTAAAGGGTCCACTGAAGCTTTCTTT	CASSFKGSTEAFF	-	-	13	TRBV7-9	TRBJ1-1
TGTGCCAGCAGCCTAAGGGGGGGGATCCGCGGAATGTCGCCCGATCAGCCCCAGCATTTT	CASSLRGGIRGMSPDQPQHF	-	-	20	TRBV11-2	TRBJ1-5
TGTGCCAGCAGTGAAGGGTCCTCAGGGGGAGGAGGCCAGTCCAACAATGAGCAGTTCTTC	CASSEGSSGGGGQSNNEQFF	many	-	20	TRBV2	TRBJ2-1
TGCGCCAGCAGTGAGTCAGGGGGGTACAATGAGCAGTTCTTC	CASSESGGYNEQFF	-	-	14	TRBV10-1	TRBJ2-1
TGCGCCAGCAGTGAGTCCGGACAGGGCAGGGAGACCCAGTACTTC	CASSESGQGRETQYF	-	TRBD1	15	TRBV10-1	TRBJ2-5